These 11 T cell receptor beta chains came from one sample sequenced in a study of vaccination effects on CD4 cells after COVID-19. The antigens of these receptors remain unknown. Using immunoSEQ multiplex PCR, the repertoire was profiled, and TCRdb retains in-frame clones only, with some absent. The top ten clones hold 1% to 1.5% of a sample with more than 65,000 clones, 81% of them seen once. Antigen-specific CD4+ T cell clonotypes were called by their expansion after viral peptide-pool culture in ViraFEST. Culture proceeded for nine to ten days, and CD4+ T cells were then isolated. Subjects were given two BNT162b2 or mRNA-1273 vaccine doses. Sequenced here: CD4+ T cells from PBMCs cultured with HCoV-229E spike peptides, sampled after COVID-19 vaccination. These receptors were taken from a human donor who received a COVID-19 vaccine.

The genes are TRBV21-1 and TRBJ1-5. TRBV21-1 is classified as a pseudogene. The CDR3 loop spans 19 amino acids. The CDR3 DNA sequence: TGTGCCAGCAGCAAATTTGGGGCCGTCGGGGGCAATAGCAATCAGCCCCAGCATTTT. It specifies CASSKFGAVGGNSNQPQHF.

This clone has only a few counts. CDR3 amino acids: CASNTRSSYEQYV. CDR3 coding DNA: TGTGCCAGCAATACAAGGAGCTCCTACGAGCAGTACGTC. V gene TRBV7-7 combines with J gene TRBJ2-7; D unresolved. The CDR3 covers 13 residues. The V gene's germline CDR1 is SSHAT and CDR2 FNYEAQ (reference sequence). The V end lost 7 bases, the J end lost 0 bases, and 10 bases lay between the germline ends.

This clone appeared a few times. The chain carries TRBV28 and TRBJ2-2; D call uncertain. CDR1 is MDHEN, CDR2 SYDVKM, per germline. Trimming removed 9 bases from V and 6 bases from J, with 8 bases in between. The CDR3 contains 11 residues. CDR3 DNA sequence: TGTGCCAGTAGTATCCCCGGGGAGCTGTTTTTT. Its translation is CASSIPGELFF.

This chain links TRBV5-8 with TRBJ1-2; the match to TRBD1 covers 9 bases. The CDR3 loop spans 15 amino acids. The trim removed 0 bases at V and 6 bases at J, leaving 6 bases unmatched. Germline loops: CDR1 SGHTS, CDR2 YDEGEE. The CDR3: CASSLEGQGGDGYTF. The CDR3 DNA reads TGTGCCAGCAGCTTGGAGGGACAGGGAGGGGATGGCTACACCTTC.

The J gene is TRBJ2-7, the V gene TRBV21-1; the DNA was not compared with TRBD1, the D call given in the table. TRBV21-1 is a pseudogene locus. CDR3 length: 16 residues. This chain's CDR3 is CASSKDVSRGIGEQYV. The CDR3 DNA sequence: TGTGCCAGCAGCAAAGACGTTAGCAGGGGTATTGGCGAGCAGTACGTC.

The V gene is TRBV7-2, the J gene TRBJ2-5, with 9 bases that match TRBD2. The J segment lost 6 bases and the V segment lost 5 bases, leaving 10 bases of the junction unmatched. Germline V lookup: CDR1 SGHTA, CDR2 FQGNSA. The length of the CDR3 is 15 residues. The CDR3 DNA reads TGTGCCAGCAGCCCCATGCTAGCGGGGCGAAAGACCCAGTACTTC. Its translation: CASSPMLAGRKTQYF.

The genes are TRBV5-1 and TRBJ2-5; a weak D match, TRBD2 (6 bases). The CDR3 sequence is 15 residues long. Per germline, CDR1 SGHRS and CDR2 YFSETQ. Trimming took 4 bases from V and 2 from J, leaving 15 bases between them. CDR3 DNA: TGCGCCAGCAGCCCCTCACTCGGGGGTCAAGAGACCCAGTACTTC. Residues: CASSPSLGGQETQYF.

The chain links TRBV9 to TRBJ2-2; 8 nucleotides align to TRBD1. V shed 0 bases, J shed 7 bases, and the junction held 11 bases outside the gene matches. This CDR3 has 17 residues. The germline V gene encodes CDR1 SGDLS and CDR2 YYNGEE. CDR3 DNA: TGTGCCAGCAGCGTAGATCCGGGCAGGGGGCAAAACGGGGAGCTGTTTTTT. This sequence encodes CASSVDPGRGQNGELFF.

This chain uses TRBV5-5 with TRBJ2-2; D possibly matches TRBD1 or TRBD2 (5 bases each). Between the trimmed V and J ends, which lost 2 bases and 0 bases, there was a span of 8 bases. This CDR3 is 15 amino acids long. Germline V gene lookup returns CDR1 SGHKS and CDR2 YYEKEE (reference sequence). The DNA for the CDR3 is TGTGCCAGCAGCTTATGGGGGACGAACACCGGGGAGCTGTTTTTT. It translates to CASSLWGTNTGELFF. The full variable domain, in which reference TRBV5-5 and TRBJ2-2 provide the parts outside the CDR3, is DAGVTQSPTHLIKTRGQQVTLRCSPISGHKSVSWYQQVLGQGPQFIFQYYEKEERGRGNFPDRFSARQFPNYSSELNVNALLLGDSALYLCASSLWGTNTGELFFGEGSRLTVL.

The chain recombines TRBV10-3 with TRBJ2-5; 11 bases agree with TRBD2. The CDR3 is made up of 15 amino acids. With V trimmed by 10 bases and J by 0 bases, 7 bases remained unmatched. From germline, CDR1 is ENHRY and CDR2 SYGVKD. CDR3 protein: CATTASGGYQETQYF. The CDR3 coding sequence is TGTGCCACCACGGCTAGCGGGGGGTACCAAGAGACCCAGTACTTC.

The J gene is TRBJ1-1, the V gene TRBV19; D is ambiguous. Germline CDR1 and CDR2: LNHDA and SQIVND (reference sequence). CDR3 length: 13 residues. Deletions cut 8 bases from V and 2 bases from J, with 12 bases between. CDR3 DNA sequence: TGTGCCAGTCGAGACCAAGGTAACACTGAAGCTTTCTTT. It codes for CASRDQGNTEAFF.